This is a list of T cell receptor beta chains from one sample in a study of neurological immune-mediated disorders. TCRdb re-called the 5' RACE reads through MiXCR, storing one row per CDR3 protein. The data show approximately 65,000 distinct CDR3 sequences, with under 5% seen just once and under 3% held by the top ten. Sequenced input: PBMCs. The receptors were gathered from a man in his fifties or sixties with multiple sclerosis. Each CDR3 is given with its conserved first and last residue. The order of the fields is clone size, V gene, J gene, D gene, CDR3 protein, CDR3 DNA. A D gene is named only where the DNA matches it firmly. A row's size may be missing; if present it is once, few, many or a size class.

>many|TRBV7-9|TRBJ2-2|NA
CASIPRGTGELFF
TGTGCCAGCATCCCGCGGGGCACCGGGGAGCTGTTTTTT
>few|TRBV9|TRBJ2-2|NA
CASSVSPTRSQGTGELFF
TGTGCCAGCAGCGTATCCCCAACACGAAGTCAGGGCACCGGGGAGCTGTTTTTT
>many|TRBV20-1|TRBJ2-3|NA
CSASRDSKTGDTQYF
TGCAGTGCTAGCCGGGACTCGAAAACCGGCGATACGCAGTATTTT
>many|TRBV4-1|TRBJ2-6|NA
CASSQEAPPSGANVLTF
TGCGCCAGCAGCCAAGAAGCCCCGCCATCTGGGGCCAACGTCCTGACTTTC
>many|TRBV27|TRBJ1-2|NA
CASGARPHYGYTF
TGTGCCAGCGGAGCACGACCCCACTATGGCTACACCTTC
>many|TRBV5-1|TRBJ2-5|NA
CASTPGTYQETQYF
TGCGCCAGCACTCCAGGGACCTATCAAGAGACCCAGTACTTC
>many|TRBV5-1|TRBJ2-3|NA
CASTTGVGPGMDTQYF
TGCGCCAGCACGACTGGGGTGGGACCAGGGATGGATACGCAGTATTTT
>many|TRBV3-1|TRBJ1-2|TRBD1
CASRGGQGYGYTF
TGTGCCAGCAGGGGGGGACAGGGCTATGGCTACACCTTC
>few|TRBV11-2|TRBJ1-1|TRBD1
CASSSRSKTGDTEAFF
TGTGCCAGCAGCTCCAGATCCAAGACAGGGGACACTGAAGCTTTCTTT
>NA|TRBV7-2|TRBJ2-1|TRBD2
CASSSLAGSSYNEQFF
TGTGCCAGCAGCTCACTAGCGGGCTCCTCCTACAATGAGCAGTTCTTC
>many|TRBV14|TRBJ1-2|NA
CASSQLQANYGYTF
TGTGCCAGCAGCCAATTACAAGCTAACTATGGCTACACCTTC
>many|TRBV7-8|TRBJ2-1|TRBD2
CASKAGPQFF
TGTGCCAGTAAAGCGGGGCCCCAGTTCTTC
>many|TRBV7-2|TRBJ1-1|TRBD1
CASSYPTGMNTEAFF
TGTGCCAGCAGCTACCCGACAGGGATGAACACTGAAGCTTTCTTT
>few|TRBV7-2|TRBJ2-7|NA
CASSLDVGLFF
TGTGCCAGCAGCTTAGATGTAGGGCTGTTCTTC
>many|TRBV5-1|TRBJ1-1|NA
CASSLVPGATEAFF
TGCGCCAGCAGCTTGGTTCCAGGGGCCACTGAAGCTTTCTTT
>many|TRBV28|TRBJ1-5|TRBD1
CASIEGTGRVQPQNF
TGTGCCAGCATCGAAGGGACAGGGAGGGTTCAGCCCCAGAATTTT
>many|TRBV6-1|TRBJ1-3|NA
CASSGRRGAPGPGNTIYF
TGTGCCAGCAGTGGACGGCGGGGAGCCCCCGGGCCTGGAAACACCATATATTTT
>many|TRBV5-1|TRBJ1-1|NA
CASSLTLGTEAFF
TGCGCCAGCAGCTTGACACTGGGGACTGAAGCTTTCTTT
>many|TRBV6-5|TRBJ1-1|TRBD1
CASRPDRGNTEAFF
TGTGCCAGCAGACCCGACAGGGGGAACACTGAAGCTTTCTTT
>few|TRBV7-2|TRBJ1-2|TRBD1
CASSSQGVRIQGYTF
TGTGCCAGCAGCTCCCAGGGGGTCCGGATACAAGGCTACACCTTC
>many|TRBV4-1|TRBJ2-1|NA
CASSQGGSGGDEQFF
TGCGCCAGCAGCCAAGGGGGTAGCGGCGGGGATGAGCAGTTCTTC
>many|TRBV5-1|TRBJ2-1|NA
CASSGPPGYNEQFF
TGCGCCAGCAGCGGGCCCCCAGGGTACAATGAGCAGTTCTTC
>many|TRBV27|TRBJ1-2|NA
CASSPDGQPTGYTF
TGTGCCAGCAGTCCCGATGGCCAACCTACCGGCTACACCTTC
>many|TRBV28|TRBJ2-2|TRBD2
CASITSGGELFF
TGTGCCAGCATCACTAGCGGCGGGGAGCTGTTTTTT
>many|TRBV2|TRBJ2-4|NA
CASSAVRGAMNIQYF
TGTGCCAGCAGCGCCGTTAGGGGGGCGATGAACATTCAGTACTTC
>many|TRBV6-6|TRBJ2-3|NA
CASSYSRETDTQYF
TGTGCCAGCAGTTACTCGAGAGAGACAGATACGCAGTATTTT
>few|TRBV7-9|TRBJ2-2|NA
CASSLRGGANTVELFF
TGTGCCAGCAGCCTGAGGGGAGGCGCGAACACCGTGGAGCTGTTTTTT